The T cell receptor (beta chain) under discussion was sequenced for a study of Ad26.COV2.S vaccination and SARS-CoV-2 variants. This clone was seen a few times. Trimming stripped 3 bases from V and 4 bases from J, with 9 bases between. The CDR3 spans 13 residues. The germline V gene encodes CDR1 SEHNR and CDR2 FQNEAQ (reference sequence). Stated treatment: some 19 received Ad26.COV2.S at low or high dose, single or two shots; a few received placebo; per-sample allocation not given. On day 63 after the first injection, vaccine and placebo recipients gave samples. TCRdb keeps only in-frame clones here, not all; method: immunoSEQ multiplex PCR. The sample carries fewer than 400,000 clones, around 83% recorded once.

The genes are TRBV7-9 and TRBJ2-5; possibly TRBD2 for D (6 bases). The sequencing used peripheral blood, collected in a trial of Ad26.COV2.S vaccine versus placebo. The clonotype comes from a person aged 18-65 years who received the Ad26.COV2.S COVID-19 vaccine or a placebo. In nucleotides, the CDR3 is TGTGCCAGCAGCTTCCCGGGGGTAGAGACCCAGTACTTC. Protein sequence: CASSFPGVETQYF.